This T cell receptor beta chain was documented in a study of T cells after somatic rescue of genetic block. This table comes from immunoSEQ multiplex PCR, and its TCRdb copy is limited to in-frame clones, with some not included. The top ten clones hold around 7.9% of a sample with some 10,000 clones, approximately 81% of them seen once. Per germline, CDR1 SGHKS and CDR2 YYEKEE (reference sequence). Between the trimmed V and J ends, which lost 1 base and 3 bases, there was a span of 10 bases. This CDR3 has 15 residues. The sequenced sample consisted of peripheral blood mononuclear cells (PBMCs). The receptor comes from a boy aged 5-17 years. V and J are TRBV5-5 and TRBJ1-4; a possible D gene is TRBD1 (5 bases). CDR3 protein: CASSLRGAANEKLFF. For the CDR3, the DNA is TGTGCCAGCAGCTTGCGCGGGGCGGCTAATGAAAAACTGTTTTTT.